This is a list of T cell receptor beta chains from one sample in a study of technical replicates of blood from a few donors. The assay was immunoSEQ multiplex PCR, and TCRdb's table has in-frame clones only and misses some. The data show some 73,000 clones, 90% to 95% seen once. Sequencing was carried out using PBMCs. These receptors came from a human donor in good health. Some clones in this sample may be carry-over from other donors' samples. Both conserved end residues are part of each CDR3. The order of the fields is CDR3 length, J gene, V gene, clone size, D gene, CDR3 protein, CDR3 DNA. A D gene is named only where the DNA matches it firmly. Clone size, where shown, is once, few, many, or a class for clones that have expanded.

length: 16; J: TRBJ2-3; V: TRBV4-2; size: .; D: .; CDR3: CASSQDAAGPRDTQYF; DNA: TGTGCCAGCAGCCAAGACGCAGCGGGTCCTCGAGATACGCAGTATTTT
length: 16; J: TRBJ2-7; V: TRBV9; size: .; D: TRBD2; CDR3: CASSDLDLAGSNEQYF; DNA: TGTGCCAGCAGCGACTTAGATCTAGCGGGATCAAACGAGCAGTACTTC
length: 14; J: TRBJ2-7; V: TRBV7-3; size: once; D: TRBD2; CDR3: CASSRTSGSYEQYF; DNA: TGTGCCAGCAGTCGGACTAGCGGGAGCTACGAGCAGTACTTC
length: 15; J: TRBJ1-1; V: TRBV2; size: once; D: .; CDR3: CASLLGGGLPTEAFF; DNA: TGTGCCAGCCTCCTAGGCGGTGGATTACCCACTGAAGCTTTCTTT
length: 18; J: TRBJ2-1; V: TRBV7-8; size: .; D: TRBD2; CDR3: CASSSLSGRAEVLNEQFF; DNA: TGTGCCAGCAGCTCACTTAGCGGGAGGGCCGAGGTCCTCAATGAGCAGTTCTTC
length: 16; J: TRBJ2-3; V: TRBV13; size: .; D: TRBD2; CDR3: CASTLIAGGLKHTQYF; DNA: TGTGCCAGCACCTTGATAGCGGGGGGCCTAAAACATACGCAGTATTTT
length: 17; J: TRBJ2-1; V: TRBV27; size: .; D: .; CDR3: CASSLNGRGATYNEQFF; DNA: TGTGCCAGCAGTTTAAACGGGCGGGGAGCCACCTACAATGAGCAGTTCTTC
length: 13; J: TRBJ2-7; V: TRBV11-2; size: .; D: TRBD1; CDR3: CASSLGTGYEQYF; DNA: TGTGCCAGCAGCTTAGGGACAGGATACGAGCAGTACTTC
length: 13; J: TRBJ2-1; V: TRBV7-9; size: .; D: .; CDR3: CASSFQSSDEQFF; DNA: TGTGCCAGCAGCTTTCAGTCATCCGATGAGCAGTTCTTC
length: 16; J: TRBJ2-1; V: TRBV9; size: .; D: TRBD2; CDR3: CASSVHDAGGYNEQFF; DNA: TGTGCCAGCAGCGTACACGACGCCGGGGGGTACAATGAGCAGTTCTTC
length: 14; J: TRBJ2-7; V: TRBV5-6; size: .; D: .; CDR3: CASSLRGTSYEQYF; DNA: TGTGCCAGCAGCTTGCGCGGGACCTCCTACGAGCAGTACTTC
length: 15; J: TRBJ1-2; V: TRBV5-4; size: .; D: TRBD1; CDR3: CASSHGTGYLYGYTF; DNA: TGTGCCAGCAGCCACGGGACAGGTTACCTCTATGGCTACACCTTC
length: 15; J: TRBJ1-2; V: TRBV4-1; size: once; D: .; CDR3: CASSQGQSSFYGYTF; DNA: TGCGCCAGCAGCCAAGGACAGAGCTCATTCTATGGCTACACCTTC